A single sample is the source of the 6 T cell receptor beta chains below, sequenced in a study of blood T cell repertoires in COVID-19. The method was immunoSEQ multiplex PCR; TCRdb's version includes in-frame clones alone and lacks a portion of them. The sample lists approximately 250,000 clones, more than 70% occurring once. Sequencing was carried out using PBMCs or T cells enriched from blood (not recorded which). The receptors derive from a woman aged 60-75 years in a cohort exposed to, infected with or recovered from COVID-19 (not recorded which).

The chain carries TRBV21-1 and TRBJ2-2; TRBD1, the table's D call, was not compared with the DNA. TRBV21-1 is deemed a pseudogene. The CDR3 runs to 16 residues. This chain's CDR3 is CASSKNPVGATGELFF. As DNA, the CDR3 is TGTGCCAGCAGCAAAAATCCCGTTGGGGCCACCGGGGAGCTGTTTTTT.

J is TRBJ2-7 and V is TRBV18, with 8 bases identical to TRBD1. Germline V gene sequence: CDR1 KGHSH, CDR2 LQKENI. J was trimmed by 1 base and V by 6 bases; bases with no gene match: 11. The CDR3 spans 16 residues. The CDR3 here is CASSPIPNRGSYEQYF. In DNA form, the CDR3 reads TGTGCCAGCTCGCCTATTCCGAACAGGGGGTCCTACGAGCAGTACTTC. Drawing the rest from reference TRBV18 and TRBJ2-7, the complete variable domain is NAGVMQNPRHLVRRRGQEARLRCSPMKGHSHVYWYRQLPEEGLKFMVYLQKENIIDESGMPKERFSAEFPKEGPSILRIQQVVRGDSAAYFCASSPIPNRGSYEQYFGPGTRLTVT.

This clone was picked up one time. This chain uses TRBV23-1 with TRBJ2-3; 12 nucleotides agree with TRBD2. TRBV23-1 is designated an ORF whose function remains uncertain. The CDR3 runs 17 residues. V lost 0 bases and J lost 2; bases outside the gene matches: 3. The CDR3: CASSQSLAGGPTDTQYF. CDR3 coding DNA: TGCGCCAGCAGTCAATCCCTAGCGGGAGGGCCCACAGATACGCAGTATTTT.

V usage is TRBV28 and J usage is TRBJ1-5, with 7 bases aligning to TRBD1. CDR3 length equals 13 residues. The V gene end was trimmed by 10 bases and the J gene end by 2 bases; junction bases not matched to a gene: 5. The germline CDR1 and CDR2 sequences are MDHEN and SYDVKM. The DNA for the CDR3 is TGTGCCATCAGAACAGGGGGCAATCAGCCCCAGCATTTT. Its translation: CAIRTGGNQPQHF. Variable domain in full (rest from reference TRBV28 and TRBJ1-5): DVKVTQSSRYLVKRTGEKVFLECVQDMDHENMFWYRQDPGLGLRLIYFSYDVKMKEKGDIPEGYSVSREKKERFSLILESASTNQTSMYLCAIRTGGNQPQHFGDGTRLSIL.

This chain joins TRBV27 and TRBJ1-4; D uncertain. CDR3 length equals 15 residues. Looked up from germline, CDR1 is MNHEY and CDR2 is SMNVEV (reference sequence). Trimming removed 5 bases at V and 2 bases at J, with 12 bases between. In nucleotides, the CDR3 is TGTGCCAGCAGTAGCCGATGGTCCACTAATGAAAAACTGTTTTTT. Its translation is CASSSRWSTNEKLFF.

The chain joins TRBV7-3 to TRBJ2-2, with 7 bases identical to TRBD1. Germline V gene data show CDR1 as SGHTA and CDR2 as FQGTGA. V trimming: 6 bases; J trimming: 4 bases; junction bases outside the gene matches: 5. The CDR3 runs to 14 residues. CDR3 region: CASSSGQATGELFF. CDR3 nucleotides: TGTGCCAGCAGTTCCGGACAGGCCACCGGGGAGCTGTTTTTT.